A single sample is the source of the 26 T cell receptor beta chains below, sequenced in a study of Graves' ophthalmopathy and Graves' hyperthyroidism. Amplified TCR beta CDR3 regions were obtained using RNA transcripts as template. The first round was an RT-PCR with HTBI primers, and the second round was a multiplex PCR. TCRdb redid the calling of the multiplex PCR reads with MiXCR, one entry per CDR3 protein. The table records some 750,000 distinct CDR3 sequences, roughly 40% of them present only once. Sequenced: peripheral blood. Receptor source: an adult man with Graves' ophthalmopathy.

Ten or more counts support this clonotype. The chain employs TRBV7-9 and TRBJ1-2, with 7 bases fitting TRBD1. CDR3 length: 17 residues. The J segment lost 0 bases and the V segment lost 5 bases, leaving 12 bases of the junction unmatched. Germline V gene lookup returns CDR1 SEHNR and CDR2 FQNEAQ (reference sequence). CDR3 DNA: TGTGCCAGCAGCCGCTGGACCGGTACAGGGGCTAACTATGGCTACACCTTC. Translating gives CASSRWTGTGANYGYTF.

The chain combines TRBV7-9 with TRBJ2-2; possibly TRBD1 or TRBD2 for D (5 bases each). The V end lost 6 bases, the J end lost 4 bases, and 21 bases lay between the germline ends. Germline V CDR1 and CDR2: SEHNR, FQNEAQ (reference sequence). The CDR3 contains 17 residues. The DNA for the CDR3 is TGTGCCAGCAGTCCCTCCTATTCCGGGACGATCACCGGGGAGCTGTTTTTT. It translates to CASSPSYSGTITGELFF.

Regarding this clonotype: The junction departs from the called germline gene at one end, perhaps through a read error. V gene TRBV10-3 combines with J gene TRBJ1-2; 9 bases line up with TRBD1. Germline loops: CDR1 ENHRY, CDR2 SYGVKD. The CDR3 consists of 14 residues. CDR3 nucleotides: TGTGCCAGCAGTGAAGGACAGGGGACTAGAAGCTACACCTTC. The encoded protein is CASSEGQGTRSYTF.

This chain uses TRBV7-9 with TRBJ1-3; maybe TRBD1 (6 bases). CDR1 is SEHNR, CDR2 FQNEAQ, per germline (reference sequence). With 1 base removed from V and 2 bases from J, the gap between germline ends came to 9 bases. The CDR3 has 15 amino acids. CDR3 nucleotides: TGTGCCAGCAGCTTAGAGGGGGGCACTGGAAACACCATATATTTT. Its translation: CASSLEGGTGNTIYF.

On this clonotype: A much larger clone lies one base from this, so it may be a read error. The CDR3 region is CASSLDRTAILGCTF. CDR3 sequence (DNA): TGCGCCAGCAGCCTAGATCGGACAGCAATTTTAGGCTGCACCTTC. The rearrangement joins TRBV5-1 to TRBJ1-2; a weak D match, TRBD1 (6 bases). The CDR3 spans 15 residues. The germline V gene encodes CDR1 SGHRS and CDR2 YFSETQ.

The genes are TRBV2 and TRBJ2-7; D tentatively reads TRBD1 or TRBD2 (6 bases each). There are 15 residues in the CDR3. V lost 4 bases to trimming and J lost 5 bases, with 18 bases between them. Germline V gene data show CDR1 as SNHLY and CDR2 as FYNNEI. For the CDR3, the DNA is TGTGCCAGCAGTGCTAGGCACCGGGGGCGGAACGAGCAGTACTTC. This gives the protein CASSARHRGRNEQYF.

The chain couples TRBV2 to TRBJ2-5, with D possibly being TRBD1 (5 bases). Looked up from germline, CDR1 is SNHLY and CDR2 is FYNNEI. This CDR3 comprises 12 residues. Trimming took off 11 bases at V and 6 bases at J, with 16 bases between the two ends. The CDR3 coding sequence is TGTGCCGGGGATGGGGCCGCTAAGACCCAGTACTTC. Protein product: CAGDGAAKTQYF.

The table lists this clonotype with many counts. The chain recombines TRBV11-2 with TRBJ1-1; a weak D match, TRBD1 (5 bases). Germline V CDR1 and CDR2: SGHAT, FQNNGV. Trimming pared 5 bases from V and 11 bases from J, leaving 12 bases between. The CDR3 sequence is 11 residues long. For the CDR3, the DNA is TGTGCCAGCAGCACCGGAGGGGAGGCTTTCTTT. Translating gives CASSTGGEAFF.

There are a few counts of this clonotype. The chain is built from TRBV27 and TRBJ1-1, with D perhaps TRBD1 (5 bases). The CDR3 runs 15 residues. V was clipped by 2 bases and J by 4 bases, with 14 bases between them. In germline, CDR1 is MNHEY, CDR2 SMNVEV (reference sequence). CDR3 loop: CASSLNGGGGTEAFF. As DNA, the CDR3 is TGTGCCAGCAGTTTAAACGGGGGGGGAGGCACTGAAGCTTTCTTT.

Only a few counts were recorded for this clonotype. The CDR3 sequence is CASSELGQTGIFYGYTF. The CDR3 DNA is TGTGCCAGCAGTGAACTCGGTCAGACAGGGATCTTCTATGGCTACACCTTC. The rearrangement uses TRBV25-1 and TRBJ1-2; the match to TRBD1 covers 7 bases. The ends lost 2 bases at V and 4 bases at J; junction bases unmatched: 13. Germline lookup yields CDR1 MGHDK and CDR2 SYGVNS. This CDR3 comprises 17 residues.

This clonotype came up many times. The chain recombines TRBV2 with TRBJ1-2; 7 nucleotides line up with TRBD1. The J segment lost 0 bases and the V segment lost 6 bases, leaving 7 bases of the junction unmatched. CDR1 and CDR2 (germline): SNHLY, FYNNEI. The CDR3 runs to 15 residues. The CDR3 bases are TGTGCCAGCAGCCTCGCCAGGGGGGCTAACTATGGCTACACCTTC. Translating gives CASSLARGANYGYTF.

The rearrangement uses TRBV15 and TRBJ2-5; 13 nucleotides line up with TRBD2. Germline V gene lookup returns CDR1 LNHNV and CDR2 YYDKDF (reference sequence). The V segment lost 5 bases and the J segment 5 bases; nucleotides outside the gene matches: 14. The CDR3 has 18 residues. In DNA form, the CDR3 reads TGTGCCACCAGCCCCCTAGAACGACTAGCGGGGGGCACGGAGACCCAGTACTTC. It encodes CATSPLERLAGGTETQYF.

This clonotype came up many times. The rearrangement joins TRBV15 to TRBJ1-5; D possibly corresponds to TRBD1 (6 bases). Trimming shortened V by 4 bases and J by 4 bases, and 20 bases separated the two germline ends. CDR1 and CDR2 (germline): LNHNV, YYDKDF (reference sequence). This CDR3 comprises 17 residues. The CDR3 DNA is TGTGCCACCAGCAATGAGGGGGGGCAGGGCCGTAATCAGCCCCAGCATTTT. Its translation: CATSNEGGQGRNQPQHF.

Details on this clonotype: One end of the junction fails to match germline, which may point to a read error. V is TRBV7-9 and J is TRBJ2-5; D not certain. CDR3 size: 15 residues. Looked up from germline, CDR1 is SEHNR and CDR2 is FQNEAQ (reference sequence). CDR3 protein: CASSQDWSVTTPQYF. In DNA form, the CDR3 reads TGCGCCAGCAGCCAAGATTGGAGCGTCACCACGCCCCAGTACTTC.

There are many counts of this clonotype. CDR3 loop: CASSPSRTVPYGYTF. The CDR3 nucleotides are TGTGCCAGCAGCCCCTCCCGGACAGTCCCCTATGGCTACACCTTC. V gene TRBV7-2 combines with J gene TRBJ1-2, with a possible D match to TRBD1 (6 bases). Between the trimmed V and J ends, which lost 5 bases and 4 bases, there was a span of 17 bases. Germline-derived CDR1 and CDR2 are SGHTA and FQGNSA. There are 15 residues in the CDR3.

The J gene is TRBJ2-6, the V gene TRBV29-1; D is unclear. CDR1 SQVTM and CDR2 ANQGSEA come from the germline V gene. V lost 5 bases and J lost 4, with 9 bases in between. CDR3 length: 13 amino acids. The CDR3 DNA reads TGCAGCGTTTTGGGTTCAGGGGCCAACGTCCTGACTTTC. Its translation is CSVLGSGANVLTF.

The chain joins TRBV7-9 to TRBJ2-7; D gene uncertain. V was pared by 3 bases and J by 0 bases, with 6 bases between. Germline V gene data show CDR1 as SEHNR and CDR2 as FQNEAQ (reference sequence). The CDR3 contains 13 residues. CDR3 sequence (DNA): TGTGCCAGCAGCTTTGTTCACTCCTACGAGCAGTACTTC. Its translation is CASSFVHSYEQYF.

The chain couples TRBV7-9 to TRBJ1-2; 10 bases are a match to TRBD1. Germline V lookup: CDR1 SEHNR, CDR2 FQNEAQ (reference sequence). This CDR3 has 14 amino acids. With 6 bases clipped from V and 8 bases from J, the junction kept 9 bases outside the gene matches. The chain's CDR3 is CASSLWTGGRGYTF. CDR3 coding DNA: TGTGCCAGCAGTTTATGGACAGGGGGACGGGGCTACACCTTC.

This clonotype occurred a few times. The V and J genes are TRBV25-1 and TRBJ1-1, with D possibly being TRBD1 (5 bases). CDR3 length: 13 amino acids. Germline loops: CDR1 MGHDK, CDR2 SYGVNS. Between the trimmed V and J ends, which lost 7 bases and 3 bases, there was a span of 12 bases. The chain's CDR3 is CASIRGGDTEAFF. The CDR3 DNA reads TGTGCCAGCATTCGCGGGGGTGACACTGAAGCTTTCTTT.

This clonotype occurred many times. J is TRBJ2-7 and V is TRBV7-9; 9 positions match TRBD1. There are 17 residues in the CDR3. Trimming took 1 base from V and 3 from J; bases not matched to a gene: 10. Looked up from germline, CDR1 is SEHNR and CDR2 is FQNEAQ (reference sequence). CDR3 sequence (DNA): TGTGCCAGCAGCTTAGTGCGGCTACAGGGGGCTGGCTACGAGCAGTACTTC. Its translation is CASSLVRLQGAGYEQYF.

The chain employs TRBV25-1 and TRBJ1-4, with D hard to call. This CDR3 is 12 amino acids long. V was shortened by 3 bases and J by 14 bases, with 13 bases between the two germline ends. Germline values: CDR1 MGHDK, CDR2 SYGVNS. The CDR3 DNA sequence: TGTGCCAGCAGTGAGGTGGGAATCTCGCTGTTTTTT. Translating gives CASSEVGISLFF.

This chain joins TRBV5-8 and TRBJ1-4; D perhaps matches TRBD1 (5 bases). Germline V gene lookup returns CDR1 SGHTS and CDR2 YDEGEE. The CDR3 covers 18 residues. V was cut by 0 bases and J by 0 bases, with 15 bases left in between. The CDR3 bases are TGTGCCAGCAGCTTGGGGGGGAAATTACGTGCAACTAATGAAAAACTGTTTTTT. This sequence encodes CASSLGGKLRATNEKLFF.

To note about this clonotype: The germline gene is not matched at one end of the junction; a read error may be the cause. J is TRBJ1-6 and V is TRBV7-9; TRBD1 agrees at 9 bases. The CDR3 spans 14 residues. Looked up from germline, CDR1 is SEHNR and CDR2 is FQNEAQ (reference sequence). The CDR3 region is CASSFGDRASLLHF. The CDR3 DNA follows: TGTGCCAGCAGCTTCGGGGACAGGGCTTCACTCCTCCACTTT.

V gene TRBV5-1 combines with J gene TRBJ2-7; no reliable D call. Deletions cut 5 bases from V and 2 bases from J, with 14 bases between. This CDR3 contains 14 residues. Germline V CDR1 and CDR2: SGHRS, YFSETQ. CDR3 sequence (DNA): TGCGCCAGCAGATTAGGAACAGCAACCTACGAGCAGTACTTC. Translation: CASRLGTATYEQYF.

The chain couples TRBV2 to TRBJ1-2, with D possibly being TRBD1 (6 bases). V lost 4 bases to trimming and J lost 9 bases, with 9 bases between them. The length of the CDR3 is 11 residues. Germline CDR1 and CDR2: SNHLY and FYNNEI. CDR3 in DNA: TGTGCCAGCAGTGGACAGGACCGCTACACCTTC. The encoded protein is CASSGQDRYTF.

Regarding this clonotype: This clone may be a read error of a much larger clone one base away. The chain carries TRBV7-8 and TRBJ2-7; TRBD1 aligns across 7 bases. Germline CDR1 and CDR2: SGHVS and FQNEAQ. The CDR3 loop spans 15 amino acids. DNA for the CDR3: TGTGCCAGCAGCTCGCGACAGGGCTTAAACTACGAGCTGTACTTC. It is translated as CASSSRQGLNYELYF.